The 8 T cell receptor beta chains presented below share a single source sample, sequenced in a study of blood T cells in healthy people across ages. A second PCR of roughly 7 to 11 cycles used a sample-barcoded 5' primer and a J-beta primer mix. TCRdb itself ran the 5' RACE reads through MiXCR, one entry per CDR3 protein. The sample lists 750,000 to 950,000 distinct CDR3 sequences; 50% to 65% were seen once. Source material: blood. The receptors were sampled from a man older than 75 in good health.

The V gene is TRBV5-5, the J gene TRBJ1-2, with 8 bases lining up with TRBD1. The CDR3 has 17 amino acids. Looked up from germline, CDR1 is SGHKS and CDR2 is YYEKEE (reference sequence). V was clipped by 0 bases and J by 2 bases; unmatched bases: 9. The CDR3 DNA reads TGTGCCAGCAGCTTGGCGACAGGGGCATCTCAAAACTATGGCTACACCTTC. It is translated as CASSLATGASQNYGYTF.

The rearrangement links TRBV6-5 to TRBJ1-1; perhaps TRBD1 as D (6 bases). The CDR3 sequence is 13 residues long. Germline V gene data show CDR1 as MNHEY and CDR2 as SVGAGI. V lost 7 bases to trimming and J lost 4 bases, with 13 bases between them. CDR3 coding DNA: TGTGCCAGCAATCAGGGGTGGGGCACTGAAGCTTTCTTT. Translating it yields CASNQGWGTEAFF.

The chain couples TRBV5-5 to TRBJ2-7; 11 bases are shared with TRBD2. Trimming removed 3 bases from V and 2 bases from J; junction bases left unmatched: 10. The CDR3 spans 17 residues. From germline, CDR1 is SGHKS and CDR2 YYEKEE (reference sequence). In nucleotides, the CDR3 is TGTGCCAGCAGCTGGGGTATGGGGACTAGCGGACCCTACGAGCAGTACTTC. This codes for CASSWGMGTSGPYEQYF.

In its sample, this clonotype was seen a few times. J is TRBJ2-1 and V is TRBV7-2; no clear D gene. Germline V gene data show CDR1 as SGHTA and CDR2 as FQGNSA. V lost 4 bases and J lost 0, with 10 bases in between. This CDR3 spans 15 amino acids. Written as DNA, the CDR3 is TGTGCCAGCAGCTCGACTTTTAGCTCCTACAATGAGCAGTTCTTC. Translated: CASSSTFSSYNEQFF. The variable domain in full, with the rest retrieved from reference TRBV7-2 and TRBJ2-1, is GAGVSQSPSNKVTEKGKDVELRCDPISGHTALYWYRQSLGQGLEFLIYFQGNSAPDKSGLPSDRFSAERTGGSVSTLTIQRTQQEDSAVYLCASSSTFSSYNEQFFGPGTRLTVL.

The CDR3 nucleotides read TGTGCCTGGAGCGTCGTTGGGACAGGTTCCTACGAGCAGTACTTC. Protein sequence: CAWSVVGTGSYEQYF. The chain recombines TRBV30 with TRBJ2-7; 8 bases agree with TRBD1. The CDR3 contains 15 residues. V dropped 3 bases and J dropped 1; count of bases not matched to a gene: 8. CDR1 is GTSNPN, CDR2 SVGIG, per germline (reference sequence).

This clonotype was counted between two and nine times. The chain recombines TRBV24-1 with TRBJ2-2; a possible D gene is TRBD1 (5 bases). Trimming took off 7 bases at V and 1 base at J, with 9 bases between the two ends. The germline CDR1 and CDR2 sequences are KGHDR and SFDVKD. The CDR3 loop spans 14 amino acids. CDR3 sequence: CATSRAGNTGELFF. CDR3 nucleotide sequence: TGTGCCACCAGCAGGGCAGGGAACACCGGGGAGCTGTTTTTT.

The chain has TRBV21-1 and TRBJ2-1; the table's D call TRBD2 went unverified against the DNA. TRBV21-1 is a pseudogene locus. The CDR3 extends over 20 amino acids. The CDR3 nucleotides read TGTGCCAGCAGCCCGCAGAGGGAGGAGCGGGAGTCAAGCTCCTACAATGAGCAGTTCTTC. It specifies CASSPQREERESSSYNEQFF.

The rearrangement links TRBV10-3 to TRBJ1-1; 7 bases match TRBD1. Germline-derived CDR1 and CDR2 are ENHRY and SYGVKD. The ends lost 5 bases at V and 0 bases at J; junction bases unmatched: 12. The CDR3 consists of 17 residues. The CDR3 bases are TGTGCCATCAGTCTCAGGGGGACAGCGAACGTGAACACTGAAGCTTTCTTT. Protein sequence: CAISLRGTANVNTEAFF.